The 31 T cell receptor beta chains below were found in one sample sequenced in a study of blood T cell repertoires in COVID-19. Repertoires were generated with immunoSEQ multiplex PCR, while TCRdb's copy carries only in-frame clones and drops some. Of about 100,000 clones detected, around 85% appear once; the ten largest clones hold roughly 13%. What was sequenced was peripheral blood. These receptors were taken from a man aged 45-60 years with active or convalescent COVID-19.

This clone was found once. V and J are TRBV6-5 and TRBJ1-1; D call uncertain. V was trimmed by 6 bases and J by 8 bases, leaving 16 bases between them. In germline, CDR1 is MNHEY, CDR2 SVGAGI. The CDR3 sequence is 13 residues long. CDR3 in DNA: TGTGCCAGCAGGCCGGTGACTCGGAGGGAAGCTTTCTTT. This translates into CASRPVTRREAFF.

The rearrangement links TRBV5-1 to TRBJ2-2; 7 nucleotides agree with TRBD2. Trimming at V came to 0 bases and at J to 5 bases, leaving 7 bases not matched to a gene. The CDR3 spans 16 residues. Germline assignment: CDR1 SGHRS and CDR2 YFSETQ. The CDR3 spells CASSLDPRGGTGELFF. Here the CDR3 DNA reads TGCGCCAGCAGCTTGGACCCCCGGGGAGGGACCGGGGAGCTGTTTTTT.

V usage is TRBV19 and J usage is TRBJ2-1, with D maybe TRBD2 (6 bases). CDR1 and CDR2 (germline): LNHDA, SQIVND (reference sequence). The CDR3 totals 17 residues. Trimming stripped 4 bases from V and 2 bases from J, with 18 bases between. The DNA of the CDR3 is TGTGCCAGTAGTAGGGTGATGGCGGGAAGCACCTACAATGAGCAGTTCTTC. As protein: CASSRVMAGSTYNEQFF.

V usage is TRBV24-1 and J usage is TRBJ2-1, with 9 nucleotides matching TRBD1. V lost 2 bases, J lost 8 bases, and 9 bases stayed unmatched. The CDR3 covers 16 residues. CDR1 and CDR2 (germline): KGHDR, SFDVKD. CDR3 residues: CATSDSGTGYVHEQFF. CDR3 in DNA: TGTGCCACCAGTGATTCCGGGACAGGGTATGTCCATGAGCAGTTCTTC.

This rearrangement joins TRBV27 to TRBJ1-6, with TRBD1 matching 7 bases. V trimming: 5 bases; J trimming: 11 bases; junction bases outside the gene matches: 15. Germline V CDR1 and CDR2: MNHEY, SMNVEV (reference sequence). The CDR3 has 16 residues. The CDR3 DNA sequence: TGTGCCAGCAGTCCCTTAGACAGGGCGGTAGGTGCACCCCTCCACTTT. Its translation is CASSPLDRAVGAPLHF.

This clone was observed a single time. The rearrangement uses TRBV9 and TRBJ1-1, with unresolved D. Germline V CDR1 and CDR2: SGDLS, YYNGEE. The CDR3 spans 14 residues. V dropped 0 bases and J dropped 5 bases, with 11 bases sitting between them. The CDR3 bases are TGTGCCAGCAGCGTAGTAACTACGGGGACTGAAGCTTTCTTT. Translated, it gives CASSVVTTGTEAFF.

This chain links TRBV7-3 with TRBJ2-2; unclear D gene. The CDR3 extends over 12 amino acids. Germline lookup yields CDR1 SGHTA and CDR2 FQGTGA. Trimming cost V 1 base and J 7 bases, with 4 bases left between them. The CDR3 coding sequence is TGTGCCAGCAGCTTAATTCTCGGGGAGCTGTTTTTT. Amino acid sequence: CASSLILGELFF.

The J gene is TRBJ2-7, the V gene TRBV11-3; 10 bases are a match to TRBD1. Germline CDR1 and CDR2: SGHNT and YENEEA. This CDR3 is 13 amino acids long. V was pared by 5 bases and J by 5 bases, with 3 bases of the junction left unmatched. CDR3 region: CASSRDRGHEQYF. CDR3 nucleotide sequence: TGTGCCAGCAGCCGGGACAGGGGCCACGAGCAGTACTTC.

The V gene is TRBV11-3, the J gene TRBJ1-3, with D possibly TRBD1 on 6 matching bases. Germline V CDR1 and CDR2: SGHNT, YENEEA. With 3 bases removed from V and 2 bases from J, the gap between germline ends came to 11 bases. The CDR3 length is 15 residues. CDR3 in amino acids: CASSFGQGPGNTIYF. The CDR3 DNA is TGTGCCAGCAGCTTCGGGCAGGGGCCTGGAAACACCATATATTTT.

The chain combines TRBV30 with TRBJ2-1; TRBD2 matches 11 bases. V gave up 8 bases and J gave up 2 bases; unmatched junction bases: 5. The length of the CDR3 is 14 residues. CDR1 and CDR2 (germline): GTSNPN, SVGIG (reference sequence). The CDR3 DNA reads as TGTGCCGGGACTAGCGGAGATACCTACAATGAGCAGTTCTTC. Translated: CAGTSGDTYNEQFF. The variable domain in full, with the rest retrieved from reference TRBV30 and TRBJ2-1, is SQTIHQWPATLVQPVGSPLSLECTVEGTSNPNLYWYRQAAGRGLQLLFYSVGIGQISSEVPQNLSASRPQDRQFILSSKKLLLSDSGFYLCAGTSGDTYNEQFFGPGTRLTVL.

This chain's CDR3 is CASSESEGYEQYF. The CDR3, as DNA: TGTGCCAGCAGTGAATCGGAGGGATACGAGCAGTACTTC. This sequence joins TRBV6-1 and TRBJ2-7; weak D call: TRBD2 (6 bases). CDR1 and CDR2 (germline): MNHNS, SASEGT. There are 13 residues in the CDR3. V lost 2 bases and J lost 4, with 9 bases in between.

The chain recombines TRBV24-1 with TRBJ2-3; possible D gene TRBD1, 5 bases. V gave up 4 bases and J gave up 4 bases, with 11 bases separating them. CDR1 and CDR2 (germline): KGHDR, SFDVKD. The CDR3 has 14 amino acids. CDR3 protein: CATSEARAADTQYF. The CDR3 bases are TGTGCCACCAGTGAGGCCAGGGCGGCAGATACGCAGTATTTT.

This chain connects TRBV12-5 to TRBJ1-1; D uncertain. The CDR3 has 16 residues. Trimming removed 2 bases at V and 4 bases at J, with 17 bases between. The V gene's germline CDR1 is LGHNT and CDR2 FRNRAP. DNA of the CDR3: TGTGCTAGTGGTTTGTACGGAGGAGTGGTCTTCACTGAAGCTTTCTTT. Translating it yields CASGLYGGVVFTEAFF.

This chain joins TRBV19 and TRBJ1-5; D gene uncertain. This CDR3 spans 15 amino acids. Germline V gene sequence: CDR1 LNHDA, CDR2 SQIVND (reference sequence). Trimming took off 6 bases at V and 0 bases at J, with 12 bases between the two ends. This chain's CDR3 is CASSRREYSNQPQHF. DNA for the CDR3: TGTGCCAGTAGCAGGCGGGAATATAGCAATCAGCCCCAGCATTTT. Full variable domain (missing parts from reference TRBV19 and TRBJ1-5): DGGITQSPKYLFRKEGQNVTLSCEQNLNHDAMYWYRQDPGQGLRLIYYSQIVNDFQKGDIAEGYSVSREKKESFPLTVTSAQKNPTAFYLCASSRREYSNQPQHFGDGTRLSIL.

This rearrangement joins TRBV10-3 to TRBJ2-3; 12 positions match TRBD2. V was clipped by 2 bases and J by 7 bases; unmatched bases: 7. Looked up from germline, CDR1 is ENHRY and CDR2 is SYGVKD. There are 16 residues in the CDR3. The DNA of the CDR3 is TGTGCCATCAGTGAGCTCCTAGCGGGAGGGTTGAATACGCAGTATTTT. It is translated as CAISELLAGGLNTQYF.

V and J are TRBV5-1 and TRBJ2-3; 7 bases fit TRBD2. The germline V gene has CDR1 SGHRS and CDR2 YFSETQ. The ends lost 0 bases at V and 5 bases at J; junction bases unmatched: 12. This CDR3 comprises 17 residues. CDR3 DNA sequence: TGCGCCAGCAGCTTGGAGGGCCCTAGCGGTACCGTAGATACGCAGTATTTT. Its protein is CASSLEGPSGTVDTQYF.

This chain uses TRBV5-1 with TRBJ1-6; 7 bases match TRBD1. The CDR3 covers 16 residues. In germline, CDR1 is SGHRS, CDR2 YFSETQ. The V gene end was trimmed by 4 bases and the J gene end by 5 bases; junction bases not matched to a gene: 9. The CDR3 sequence: CASSPLPGQNNSPLHF. DNA of the CDR3: TGCGCCAGCAGCCCCTTACCGGGACAGAATAATTCACCCCTCCACTTT. Combining the CDR3 with reference TRBV5-1 and TRBJ1-6 gives the whole variable domain KAGVTQTPRYLIKTRGQQVTLSCSPISGHRSVSWYQQTPGQGLQFLFEYFSETQRNKGNFPGRFSGRQFSNSRSEMNVSTLELGDSALYLCASSPLPGQNNSPLHFGNGTRLTVT.

V usage is TRBV7-8 and J usage is TRBJ1-6; D may be TRBD1 (5 bases). V lost 1 base to trimming and J lost 7 bases, with 11 bases between them. This CDR3 region has 15 residues. Germline V gene lookup returns CDR1 SGHVS and CDR2 FQNEAQ. The CDR3 bases are TGTGCCAGCAGCTTAGGACAGTCCCAAAATTCACCCCTCCACTTT. It is translated as CASSLGQSQNSPLHF.

This clone turned up a few times. The chain joins TRBV7-9 to TRBJ2-3; 8 positions agree with TRBD2. The V gene end was trimmed by 4 bases and the J gene end by 5 bases; junction bases not matched to a gene: 8. This CDR3 region has 15 residues. In germline, CDR1 is SEHNR, CDR2 FQNEAQ (reference sequence). CDR3 coding DNA: TGTGCCAGCAGCTCAAGCGGGAGACTGGGAGATACGCAGTATTTT. This gives the protein CASSSSGRLGDTQYF.

The chain employs TRBV6-6 and TRBJ1-4; 9 bases agree with TRBD1. The trim removed 6 bases at V and 8 bases at J, leaving 10 bases unmatched. The CDR3 runs 15 residues. Germline V gene lookup returns CDR1 MNHNY and CDR2 SVGAGI (reference sequence). As DNA, the CDR3 is TGTGCCAGCAGAGGCACAGGGGGCGCTTCAGAAAAACTGTTTTTT. Translated, it gives CASRGTGGASEKLFF.

This chain uses TRBV28 with TRBJ1-1; D unclear. This CDR3 contains 10 residues. Germline V CDR1 and CDR2: MDHEN, SYDVKM. This CDR3 reads CGSGGTEAFF. The DNA of the CDR3 is TGTGGATCAGGTGGCACTGAAGCTTTCTTT.

V usage is TRBV9 and J usage is TRBJ2-2; tentatively, D is TRBD2 (6 bases). This CDR3 spans 16 amino acids. Trimming stripped 4 bases from V and 0 bases from J, with 13 bases between. Germline assignment: CDR1 SGDLS and CDR2 YYNGEE. CDR3 amino acids: CASSKRSGPNTGELFF. In nucleotides, the CDR3 is TGTGCCAGCAGCAAGCGGAGCGGGCCGAACACCGGGGAGCTGTTTTTT.

The V and J genes are TRBV10-1 and TRBJ2-3; 7 bases line up with TRBD2. The CDR3 contains 11 residues. After removal of 10 bases from V and 7 bases from J, the junction contained 5 bases not matched to a gene. Germline V gene data show CDR1 as WNHNN and CDR2 as SYGVQD (reference sequence). CDR3 loop: CATRLANTQYF. The CDR3 nucleotides are TGCGCCACCAGACTAGCAAATACGCAGTATTTT.

The chain carries TRBV6-2 or TRBV6-3 and TRBJ2-5; D is uncertain. The V gene lost 5 bases and the J gene lost 5 bases, with 6 bases spanning the gap. The germline V gene encodes CDR1 MNHEY and CDR2 SVGEGT. This CDR3 has 11 amino acids. The CDR3 loop reads CASSTSETQYF. The CDR3 coding sequence is TGTGCCAGCAGTACGAGTGAGACCCAGTACTTC.

This rearrangement joins TRBV19 to TRBJ2-3; TRBD1 might be the D (5 bases). The CDR3 totals 15 residues. CDR1 and CDR2 (germline): LNHDA, SQIVND (reference sequence). Trimming took 5 bases from V and 8 from J, leaving 20 bases between them. The CDR3, as DNA: TGTGCCAGTAGTCCTCGGGCAGGGTTAGTTAGTACGCAGTATTTT. Translation: CASSPRAGLVSTQYF.

The sample holds one count of this clone. The chain links TRBV6-2 or TRBV6-3 to TRBJ1-6; D unresolved. Germline V gene lookup returns CDR1 MNHEY and CDR2 SVGEGT. V was clipped by 2 bases and J by 4 bases, with 3 bases between them. The CDR3 length is 13 residues. CDR3 DNA: TGTGCCAGCAGTTACCTGTATAATTCACCCCTCCACTTT. It specifies CASSYLYNSPLHF.

The chain carries TRBV7-9 and TRBJ2-1; 8 bases are a match to TRBD1. CDR1 is SEHNR, CDR2 FQNEAQ, per germline (reference sequence). CDR3 length equals 12 residues. With 4 bases clipped from V and 12 bases from J, the junction kept 5 bases outside the gene matches. CDR3 nucleotides: TGTGCCAGCAGCTCGGACAGGGAAGGGCAGTTCTTC. This codes for CASSSDREGQFF.

This clone was recorded only once. This chain joins TRBV9 and TRBJ1-2; D not certain. V was shortened by 3 bases and J by 3 bases, with 9 bases between the two germline ends. Per germline, CDR1 SGDLS and CDR2 YYNGEE. The CDR3 is 13 residues long. This CDR3 reads CASSATVDYGYTF. The CDR3 DNA follows: TGTGCCAGCAGCGCTACCGTGGACTATGGCTACACCTTC.

The chain links TRBV7-8 to TRBJ1-2; a possible D gene is TRBD1 (5 bases). This CDR3 region has 14 residues. V was clipped by 2 bases and J by 3 bases, with 10 bases between them. Germline V gives CDR1 SGHVS, CDR2 FQNEAQ. In nucleotides, the CDR3 is TGTGCCAGCAGCTTACCCGGACAAGACTATGGCTACACCTTC. This gives the protein CASSLPGQDYGYTF.

The gene calls are TRBV18 and TRBJ1-1; TRBD1 is a possible D gene (6 bases). This CDR3 spans 14 amino acids. Trimming took 6 bases from V and 1 from J, leaving 12 bases between them. The germline gives CDR1 KGHSH, CDR2 LQKENI. CDR3 DNA: TGTGCCAGCTCGTCTATAGGGGGGAACACTGAAGCTTTCTTT. Translation gives CASSSIGGNTEAFF.

This chain connects TRBV7-9 to TRBJ1-3, with TRBD1 as a possible D gene (5 bases). This CDR3 comprises 15 residues. Trimming left V 5 bases short and J 4 bases short, with 15 bases between. Germline CDR1 and CDR2: SEHNR and FQNEAQ (reference sequence). CDR3 nucleotide sequence: TGTGCCAGCAGCCAGGTGAAGGGGTCCGGAAACACCATATATTTT. It yields the protein CASSQVKGSGNTIYF.